These 26 T cell receptor beta chains were sequenced from one sample in a study of radiation and T cells in renal cell carcinoma. Measured with immunoSEQ multiplex PCR; TCRdb has only the in-frame clones, and not every one. The data hold 22,000 or so clones, with about 51% observed a single time. Treatment reported: 15 Gy SBRT to primary tumor, nephrectomy 4 weeks later. This sample comprised tumor tissue, obtained from a patient whose treatment included radiotherapy and nephrectomy. These receptors came from a woman in her 50s with renal cell carcinoma.

The J gene is TRBJ2-1, the V gene TRBV10-2; either TRBD1 or TRBD2 may supply D (5 bases each). V was clipped by 3 bases and J by 0 bases, with 9 bases between them. Germline values: CDR1 WSHSY, CDR2 SAAADI. This CDR3 contains 15 residues. As DNA, the CDR3 is TGCGCCAGCAGTGATTGGGGGAGCTCCTACAATGAGCAGTTCTTC. Its protein product is CASSDWGSSYNEQFF.

V and J are TRBV6-1 and TRBJ1-4; no reliable D call. Germline V gene data show CDR1 as MNHNS and CDR2 as SASEGT. Trimming left V 8 bases short and J 5 bases short, with 9 bases between. This CDR3 is built from 12 residues. The CDR3 region is CASRSVNEKLFF. CDR3 bases: TGTGCCAGCCGCTCGGTCAATGAAAAACTGTTTTTT.

The V gene is TRBV19, the J gene TRBJ2-7; D perhaps matches TRBD2 (6 bases). The germline V gene has CDR1 LNHDA and CDR2 SQIVND (reference sequence). The CDR3 totals 14 residues. The V end lost 5 bases, the J end lost 2 bases, and 13 bases lay between the germline ends. CDR3 loop: CASSRAGQTYEQYF. CDR3 DNA sequence: TGTGCCAGTAGTCGGGCGGGGCAAACCTACGAGCAGTACTTC. Full variable domain (remainder filled in from reference TRBV19 and TRBJ2-7): DGGITQSPKYLFRKEGQNVTLSCEQNLNHDAMYWYRQDPGQGLRLIYYSQIVNDFQKGDIAEGYSVSREKKESFPLTVTSAQKNPTAFYLCASSRAGQTYEQYFGPGTRLTVT.

This clone was observed a handful of times. The gene calls are TRBV12-5 and TRBJ1-1; D might be TRBD1 (5 bases). Germline CDR1 is LGHNT and CDR2 is FRNRAP. CDR3 length: 12 residues. Trimming shortened V by 3 bases and J by 8 bases, and 10 bases separated the two germline ends. CDR3 in DNA: TGTGCTAGTGGTTTATTTCGACAGGAAGCTTTCTTT. Residues: CASGLFRQEAFF.

This clone has a handful of counts. J is TRBJ2-7 and V is TRBV7-9, with a weak D call TRBD1 (6 bases). The CDR3 has 14 residues. The germline V and J ends were trimmed by 5 bases and 0 bases, with 11 bases remaining between them. Germline V gene lookup returns CDR1 SEHNR and CDR2 FQNEAQ (reference sequence). In DNA form, the CDR3 reads TGTGCCAGCAGCGCACAACAGGGCTCCTACGAGCAGTACTTC. Protein product: CASSAQQGSYEQYF.

The rearrangement uses TRBV6-6 and TRBJ1-1, with TRBD1 matching 9 bases. Trimming cost V 1 base and J 3 bases; bases outside gene matches: 3. Germline V CDR1 and CDR2: MNHNY, SVGAGI (reference sequence). The CDR3 is 15 amino acids. CDR3: CASSYFTGGHTEAFF. The CDR3, as DNA: TGTGCCAGCAGTTACTTTACAGGGGGCCACACTGAAGCTTTCTTT.

The V and J genes are TRBV5-1 and TRBJ1-1; D unresolved. CDR1 and CDR2 (germline): SGHRS, YFSETQ. V was clipped by 1 base and J by 0 bases, with 10 bases between them. This CDR3 region has 15 residues. CDR3 nucleotide sequence: TGCGCCAGCAGCTTGCCCGGGGTACTGAACACTGAAGCTTTCTTT. It translates to CASSLPGVLNTEAFF.

J is TRBJ2-5 and V is TRBV4-1, with D maybe TRBD1 (5 bases). Between the trimmed V and J ends, which lost 3 bases and 1 base, there was a span of 9 bases. Germline V gene lookup returns CDR1 MGHRA and CDR2 YSYEKL. This CDR3 spans 14 amino acids. The CDR3 DNA follows: TGCGCCAGCAGCCAGGGGCCTGGCCAAGAGACCCAGTACTTC. This translates into CASSQGPGQETQYF.

The chain couples TRBV5-5 to TRBJ2-7, with D possibly TRBD1 on 6 matching bases. The CDR3 spans 16 residues. Germline values: CDR1 SGHKS, CDR2 YYEKEE (reference sequence). Trimming took off 2 bases at V and 4 bases at J, with 19 bases between the two ends. This CDR3 is CASSLRSWRQGYEQYF. The DNA of the CDR3 is TGTGCCAGCAGCTTACGCAGTTGGAGGCAGGGGTACGAGCAGTACTTC.

The V and J genes are TRBV7-8 and TRBJ1-1, with D perhaps TRBD1 (6 bases). Germline V gene lookup returns CDR1 SGHVS and CDR2 FQNEAQ. The V end was cut by 1 base, the J end by 4 bases, with 13 bases between. CDR3 length equals 15 residues. In nucleotides, the CDR3 is TGTGCCAGCAGCTTAGAGGCTCGAGGGGGCACTGAAGCTTTCTTT. Protein: CASSLEARGGTEAFF.

This clone was picked up many times. The chain is built from TRBV7-3 and TRBJ2-1; 10 nucleotides match TRBD2. Trimming took 5 bases from V and 3 from J; bases not matched to a gene: 7. Germline V gene data show CDR1 as SGHTA and CDR2 as FQGTGA. CDR3 length equals 16 residues. CDR3 nucleotide sequence: TGTGCCAGCAGCCTGTTAGCGGGGGGTGTCTACAATGAGCAGTTCTTC. As protein: CASSLLAGGVYNEQFF. The complete variable domain, with remaining parts taken from reference TRBV7-3 and TRBJ2-1, reads GAGVSQTPSNKVTEKGKYVELRCDPISGHTALYWYRQSLGQGPEFLIYFQGTGAADDSGLPNDRFFAVRPEGSVSTLKIQRTERGDSAVYLCASSLLAGGVYNEQFFGPGTRLTVL.

This clone was picked up a small number of times. The V call is TRBV2, the J call TRBJ2-1; the D is unclear. Germline loops: CDR1 SNHLY, CDR2 FYNNEI. The CDR3 contains 13 residues. V was trimmed by 7 bases and J by 5 bases, leaving 12 bases between them. The CDR3 DNA is TGTGCCAGCACATCATATGGGGACAATGAGCAGTTCTTC. The encoded protein is CASTSYGDNEQFF.

The chain uses TRBV7-2 and TRBJ1-1, with D possibly TRBD1 on 6 matching bases. Trimming took 2 bases from V and 5 from J, leaving 15 bases between them. The germline CDR1 and CDR2 sequences are SGHTA and FQGNSA. This CDR3 spans 15 amino acids. In DNA, the CDR3 is TGTGCCAGCAGCTTATTTACAGGGAAGATTACTGAAGCTTTCTTT. The encoded protein is CASSLFTGKITEAFF.

This clone was counted only a few times. This chain connects TRBV19 to TRBJ2-3; 9 bases map to TRBD1. CDR1 and CDR2 from the germline V gene are LNHDA and SQIVND (reference sequence). The CDR3 has 12 residues. Germline trimming cut 5 bases from V and 14 bases from J; bases unmatched to any gene: 8. The CDR3, as DNA: TGTGCCAGTAGTGTCGGGGGACAGGGACGGTATTTT. Residues: CASSVGGQGRYF.

The chain joins TRBV19 to TRBJ2-4; D unresolved. Germline V gene data show CDR1 as LNHDA and CDR2 as SQIVND (reference sequence). Trimming took 3 bases from V and 7 from J, leaving 25 bases between them. This CDR3 contains 18 residues. In DNA, the CDR3 is TGTGCCAGTAGTATCTCTAGGTCCTTATCGTACTCATCGAACATTCAGTACTTC. It specifies CASSISRSLSYSSNIQYF.

The J gene is TRBJ2-5, the V gene TRBV7-9; TRBD2 agrees at 8 bases. J was trimmed by 2 bases and V by 4 bases; bases with no gene match: 15. The length of the CDR3 is 18 residues. The germline V gene encodes CDR1 SEHNR and CDR2 FQNEAQ (reference sequence). CDR3 sequence: CASSSRTGGGRLQETQYF. DNA for the CDR3: TGTGCCAGCAGCTCCCGGACGGGGGGGGGGCGTCTTCAAGAGACCCAGTACTTC.

In regard to this clone: The sample has other DNA sequences that encode this CDR3 too. The genes are TRBV7-3 and TRBJ2-5, with D possibly TRBD1 on 6 matching bases. V was clipped by 1 base and J by 5 bases, with 14 bases between them. Per germline, CDR1 SGHTA and CDR2 FQGTGA. This CDR3 is 15 amino acids long. CDR3 in amino acids: CASSLMGGQGETQYF. The CDR3 DNA reads as TGTGCCAGCAGCTTAATGGGCGGGCAGGGGGAGACCCAGTACTTC.

This rearrangement joins TRBV6-1 to TRBJ1-2; 11 nucleotides match TRBD1. V trimming: 4 bases; J trimming: 0 bases; junction bases outside the gene matches: 7. From germline, CDR1 is MNHNS and CDR2 SASEGT. This CDR3 has 17 residues. The CDR3 DNA reads as TGTGCCAGCAGTGTCGATCCGGGACAGGGGGCTAACTATGGCTACACCTTC. Amino acid sequence: CASSVDPGQGANYGYTF.

The chain uses TRBV6-5 and TRBJ1-5, with D hard to call. Germline V gene data show CDR1 as MNHEY and CDR2 as SVGAGI. The CDR3 has 14 amino acids. Deletions cut 6 bases from V and 5 bases from J, with 14 bases between. The CDR3 loop is CASSRGVSDQPQHF. CDR3 in DNA: TGTGCCAGCAGCCGTGGGGTTTCTGATCAGCCCCAGCATTTT.

The chain is built from TRBV4-1 and TRBJ2-7; a weak D match, TRBD1 (6 bases). The CDR3 contains 14 residues. Trimming shortened V by 2 bases and J by 3 bases, and 11 bases separated the two germline ends. Germline V gene sequence: CDR1 MGHRA, CDR2 YSYEKL. The chain's CDR3 is CASSQTPDSYEQYF. The CDR3 DNA sequence: TGCGCCAGCAGCCAAACCCCGGACAGCTACGAGCAGTACTTC.

This chain joins TRBV5-8 and TRBJ1-2; perhaps TRBD1 as D (5 bases). CDR1 and CDR2 from the germline V gene are SGHTS and YDEGEE. Trimming cost V 4 bases and J 4 bases, with 17 bases left between them. The CDR3 totals 15 residues. The CDR3 coding sequence is TGTGCCAGCAGCCCAGACAGAACTCCCATCTATGGCTACACCTTC. Encoded protein: CASSPDRTPIYGYTF.

This chain uses TRBV2 with TRBJ1-4; D gene ambiguous. The germline CDR1 and CDR2 sequences are SNHLY and FYNNEI. V dropped 8 bases and J dropped 8 bases, with 15 bases sitting between them. This CDR3 spans 13 amino acids. The DNA of the CDR3 is TGTGCCAGCGCTCGGGGTTCTGAAGAAAAACTGTTTTTT. Protein: CASARGSEEKLFF.

This chain connects TRBV7-8 to TRBJ1-4; the D gene is possibly TRBD1 (5 bases). This CDR3 is 18 amino acids long. Germline V lookup: CDR1 SGHVS, CDR2 FQNEAQ. V dropped 1 base and J dropped 0 bases, with 15 bases sitting between them. CDR3 nucleotides: TGTGCCAGCAGCTTAGTGACAGATATAGTTGCAACTAATGAAAAACTGTTTTTT. This sequence encodes CASSLVTDIVATNEKLFF.

This clone was counted only a few times. CDR3 protein: CASSFPLGGGANEQFF. The CDR3 DNA sequence: TGTGCCAGCAGCTTCCCCTTGGGCGGGGGGGCGAATGAGCAGTTCTTC. The chain is built from TRBV7-2 and TRBJ2-1, with 9 bases identical to TRBD2. Germline V gene sequence: CDR1 SGHTA, CDR2 FQGNSA. V gave up 3 bases and J gave up 7 bases; unmatched junction bases: 10. The length of the CDR3 is 16 residues.

The rearrangement uses TRBV2 and TRBJ2-7; TRBD1 matches 7 bases. Germline CDR1 reads SNHLY; CDR2 reads FYNNEI. With 2 bases clipped from V and 1 base from J, the junction kept 5 bases outside the gene matches. The length of the CDR3 is 15 residues. The CDR3 DNA reads TGTGCCAGCAGTGAATATCAGGGACAGTCCTACGAGCAGTACTTC. Its protein product is CASSEYQGQSYEQYF.

This clone was observed a few times. Other nucleotide sequences from this sample produce the same CDR3. The rearrangement joins TRBV9 to TRBJ1-2; the match to TRBD1 covers 7 bases. The germline V gene encodes CDR1 SGDLS and CDR2 YYNGEE. V shed 0 bases, J shed 5 bases, and the junction held 4 bases outside the gene matches. This CDR3 has 14 residues. CDR3 DNA: TGTGCCAGCAGCGTAGATAACAGGGGATATGGCTACACCTTC. This sequence encodes CASSVDNRGYGYTF.